This entry lists 28 T cell receptor beta chains sequenced from one sample in a study of immune cell composition in non-small cell lung cancer. The data were produced by immunoSEQ multiplex PCR, yet TCRdb's version contains in-frame clones alone and is incomplete. Here the sample spans approximately 3,200 clones, around three quarters being singletons. The sequenced sample was lung tumor tissue. All receptors derive from a human donor with non-small cell lung cancer.

This clone was detected a few times. The CDR3 bases are TGTGCCACCCCCGGCTCCGGGGGGAGCACAGATACGCAGTATTTT. Its protein is CATPGSGGSTDTQYF. The chain couples TRBV2 to TRBJ2-3, with TRBD2 identical over 7 bases. V lost 10 bases and J lost 0; bases outside the gene matches: 10. CDR3 length: 15 amino acids. In germline, CDR1 is SNHLY, CDR2 FYNNEI.

The chain couples TRBV5-4 to TRBJ2-3, with 16 bases fitting TRBD2. V shed 4 bases, J shed 7 bases, and the junction held 6 bases outside the gene matches. Germline V CDR1 and CDR2: SGHNT, YYREEE (reference sequence). The CDR3 is made up of 16 amino acids. CDR3 loop: CASSPGTSGGAYTQYF. The CDR3 DNA sequence: TGTGCCAGCAGCCCCGGGACTAGCGGGGGGGCCTATACGCAGTATTTT.

The rearrangement joins TRBV5-1 to TRBJ2-5, with D possibly being TRBD2 (5 bases). There are 14 residues in the CDR3. The germline V gene has CDR1 SGHRS and CDR2 YFSETQ. V gave up 2 bases and J gave up 9 bases, with 17 bases separating them. The CDR3 here is CASSFGERPLAQYF. CDR3 nucleotide sequence: TGCGCCAGCAGCTTCGGGGAGCGCCCTTTAGCCCAGTACTTC.

This clone was detected once. The chain employs TRBV5-6 and TRBJ2-3, with TRBD2 matching 8 bases. Germline loops: CDR1 SGHDT, CDR2 YYEEEE. The CDR3 is 15 residues long. V lost 4 bases and J lost 1; bases outside the gene matches: 5. In DNA form, the CDR3 reads TGTGCCAGCAGCCCCGAAGCGGGGGGCACAGATACGCAGTATTTT. Translating gives CASSPEAGGTDTQYF.

The chain carries TRBV5-1 and TRBJ1-2; D is possibly TRBD1 (6 bases). CDR3 length: 14 residues. Germline V gene sequence: CDR1 SGHRS, CDR2 YFSETQ. The V end was cut by 4 bases, the J end by 3 bases, with 13 bases between. The CDR3 coding sequence is TGCGCCAGCAGCCTCCAAACAGGGTACTATGGCTACACCTTC. Encoded protein: CASSLQTGYYGYTF.

The chain has TRBV7-2 and TRBJ2-3; unclear D gene. V was trimmed by 1 base and J by 4 bases, leaving 9 bases between them. The CDR3 spans 14 residues. The germline V gene has CDR1 SGHTA and CDR2 FQGNSA. CDR3 sequence (DNA): TGTGCCAGCAGCTTAGGGCAGAGCGCAGATACGCAGTATTTT. It codes for CASSLGQSADTQYF.

J is TRBJ1-5 and V is TRBV2; D remains unclear. Germline V gene lookup returns CDR1 SNHLY and CDR2 FYNNEI. V dropped 4 bases and J dropped 12 bases, with 13 bases sitting between them. The CDR3 totals 12 residues. CDR3 sequence: CASSGEADGQHF. CDR3 sequence (DNA): TGTGCCAGCAGTGGAGAAGCTGATGGCCAGCATTTT.

This clone was seen only once. J is TRBJ2-7 and V is TRBV29-1; D might be TRBD2 (7 bases). This CDR3 comprises 13 residues. From germline, CDR1 is SQVTM and CDR2 ANQGSEA. V shed 4 bases and J shed 6 bases, with 16 bases lying between them. The CDR3 sequence is CSVGSGEGIEQYF. Written as DNA, the CDR3 is TGCAGCGTTGGATCAGGGGAGGGAATCGAGCAGTACTTC.

The chain joins TRBV7-9 to TRBJ2-5; TRBD2 agrees at 9 bases. The junction had 9 bases not matched to a gene; V was cut back by 5 bases and J by 5 bases. The germline CDR1 and CDR2 sequences are SEHNR and FQNEAQ (reference sequence). This CDR3 is built from 15 residues. CDR3 in amino acids: CASSARGGLGETQYF. The CDR3, as DNA: TGTGCCAGCAGCGCGCGGGGGGGCCTTGGGGAGACCCAGTACTTC.

The chain couples TRBV7-8 to TRBJ2-7; the D gene is possibly TRBD1 (6 bases). CDR1 and CDR2 (germline): SGHVS, FQNEAQ. There are 12 residues in the CDR3. Trimming cost V 3 bases and J 10 bases, with 13 bases left between them. For the CDR3, the DNA is TGTGCCAGCAGCTTTAGGACGGACAGCCAGTACTTC. Translating gives CASSFRTDSQYF. Supplemented by reference TRBV7-8 and TRBJ2-7, the full variable domain reads GAGVSQSPRYKVAKRGQDVALRCDPISGHVSLFWYQQALGQGPEFLTYFQNEAQLDKSGLPSDRFFAERPEGSVSTLKIQRTQQEDSAVYLCASSFRTDSQYFGPGTRLTVT.

This clone was seen a handful of times. The rearrangement links TRBV7-8 to TRBJ2-3, with D perhaps matching TRBD2 (5 bases). This CDR3 spans 14 amino acids. Looked up from germline, CDR1 is SGHVS and CDR2 is FQNEAQ. V lost 7 bases to trimming and J lost 0 bases, with 11 bases between them. The CDR3 loop reads CASTLRGSTDTQYF. The CDR3 nucleotides are TGTGCCAGCACCTTGAGAGGGAGCACAGATACGCAGTATTTT.

This chain uses TRBV19 with TRBJ2-7; 7 nucleotides line up with TRBD1. This CDR3 comprises 15 residues. V gave up 2 bases and J gave up 0 bases; unmatched junction bases: 4. The germline V gene encodes CDR1 LNHDA and CDR2 SQIVND (reference sequence). The CDR3 sequence: CASSIRTGGSYEQYF. The DNA of the CDR3 is TGTGCCAGTAGTATAAGGACAGGCGGCTCCTACGAGCAGTACTTC.

The chain couples TRBV14 to TRBJ2-2; D is unclear. In germline, CDR1 is SGHDN, CDR2 FVKESK. The CDR3 length is 13 residues. V was cut by 2 bases and J by 4 bases, with 5 bases left in between. For the CDR3, the DNA is TGTGCCAGCAGCCAACGCGCCACCGGGGAGCTGTTTTTT. Translation gives CASSQRATGELFF. Full variable domain (outside the CDR3, taken from reference TRBV14 and TRBJ2-2): EAGVTQFPSHSVIEKGQTVTLRCDPISGHDNLYWYRRVMGKEIKFLLHFVKESKQDESGMPNNRFLAERTGGTYSTLKVQPAELEDSGVYFCASSQRATGELFFGEGSRLTVL.

This clone has just a few counts. The chain recombines TRBV19 with TRBJ1-1; D remains unclear. The CDR3 has 13 residues. The germline CDR1 and CDR2 sequences are LNHDA and SQIVND (reference sequence). The V end lost 7 bases, the J end lost 4 bases, and 13 bases lay between the germline ends. This CDR3 is CASKMGRATEAFF. As DNA, the CDR3 is TGTGCCAGTAAGATGGGCCGCGCCACTGAAGCTTTCTTT.

The chain carries TRBV4-1 and TRBJ2-7, with 12 bases fitting TRBD2. The CDR3 is 17 residues long. V shed 3 bases and J 4 bases; nucleotides not matched to a gene: 10. Germline lookup yields CDR1 MGHRA and CDR2 YSYEKL. The CDR3 nucleotides are TGCGCCAGCAGCCACCGACTAGCGGGGGTCTATTGGTACGAGCAGTACTTC. Translation gives CASSHRLAGVYWYEQYF.

The chain combines TRBV7-2 with TRBJ2-1, with D unresolved. Deletions cut 1 base from V and 5 bases from J, with 9 bases between. CDR1 and CDR2 (germline): SGHTA, FQGNSA. This CDR3 is built from 14 residues. CDR3 protein: CASSLGLNHNEQFF. In DNA, the CDR3 is TGTGCCAGCAGCTTAGGCCTAAACCACAATGAGCAGTTCTTC.

The V gene is TRBV12-5, the J gene TRBJ2-7; 9 nucleotides line up with TRBD1. This CDR3 is built from 18 residues. CDR1 LGHNT and CDR2 FRNRAP come from the germline V gene. V was pared by 2 bases and J by 2 bases, with 13 bases of the junction left unmatched. The CDR3 region is CASGLSAGQGVPPYEQYF. CDR3 bases: TGTGCTAGTGGTTTGAGCGCGGGACAGGGCGTTCCCCCCTACGAGCAGTACTTC.

This clone was counted once. The chain uses TRBV6-1 and TRBJ1-6, with TRBD1 identical over 7 bases. The CDR3 has 13 amino acids. V lost 7 bases to trimming and J lost 13 bases; unmatched junction nucleotides: 10. Germline-derived CDR1 and CDR2 are MNHNS and SASEGT. The CDR3 nucleotides read TGTGCCAGCACGGGACAGCTTTTATTCCCCCTCCACTTT. Encoded protein: CASTGQLLFPLHF.

The chain joins TRBV9 to TRBJ2-3, with D maybe TRBD2 (6 bases). CDR1 is SGDLS and CDR2 is YYNGEE in the germline V gene. CDR3 length: 14 residues. Trimming pared 0 bases from V and 4 bases from J, leaving 9 bases between. The CDR3 is CASSVEPGADTQYF. In nucleotides, the CDR3 is TGTGCCAGCAGCGTAGAGCCGGGAGCAGATACGCAGTATTTT.

The gene calls are TRBV5-8 and TRBJ2-2; 9 bases are shared with TRBD1. The junction had 7 bases not matched to a gene; V was cut back by 3 bases and J by 7 bases. Germline V gives CDR1 SGHTS, CDR2 YDEGEE. The CDR3 loop spans 15 amino acids. CDR3 coding DNA: TGTGCCAGCAGCTCCGGACAGGGGATCGTCGGGGAGCTGTTTTTT. Translation gives CASSSGQGIVGELFF.

The chain is built from TRBV7-8 and TRBJ2-1; D is ambiguous. Germline CDR1 SGHVS, CDR2 FQNEAQ. The germline V and J ends were trimmed by 3 bases and 2 bases, with 8 bases remaining between them. CDR3 length: 14 amino acids. The CDR3 bases are TGTGCCAGCAGCTTTAGTCCCGCCTACAATGAGCAGTTCTTC. This encodes CASSFSPAYNEQFF.

This clone is large by share. This chain uses TRBV6-5 with TRBJ2-1; no clear D. Germline-derived CDR1 and CDR2 are MNHEY and SVGAGI. The V end was cut by 1 base, the J end by 5 bases, with 6 bases between. The CDR3 sequence is 13 residues long. The CDR3 coding sequence is TGTGCCAGCAGTTACTTAGCTGACAATGAGCAGTTCTTC. This codes for CASSYLADNEQFF.

The chain combines TRBV6-1 with TRBJ2-7; D is possibly TRBD1 (5 bases). The germline V gene has CDR1 MNHNS and CDR2 SASEGT. The CDR3 spans 15 residues. V was cut by 4 bases and J by 3 bases, with 16 bases left in between. The chain's CDR3 is CASSVGRVLIYEQYF. The DNA for the CDR3 is TGTGCCAGCAGTGTAGGCAGGGTTCTGATCTACGAGCAGTACTTC.

V is TRBV5-6 and J is TRBJ1-1; D is unresolved. There are 11 residues in the CDR3. V was pared by 0 bases and J by 11 bases, with 8 bases between. Germline-derived CDR1 and CDR2 are SGHDT and YYEEEE. For the CDR3, the DNA is TGTGCCAGCAGCTTGGGATTCGGTGCTTTCTTT. This codes for CASSLGFGAFF.

A single count supports this clone. The chain recombines TRBV12-5 with TRBJ2-5; D uncertain. Germline V gene sequence: CDR1 LGHNT, CDR2 FRNRAP. V dropped 2 bases and J dropped 2 bases, with 9 bases sitting between them. The CDR3 extends over 14 amino acids. CDR3 in DNA: TGTGCTAGTGGTTTGACCTCCGGTCAAGAGACCCAGTACTTC. Translated, it gives CASGLTSGQETQYF.

This clone was picked up a small number of times. The V call is TRBV30, the J call TRBJ1-1; D remains ambiguous. CDR3 length: 15 amino acids. V lost 0 bases to trimming and J lost 3 bases, with 14 bases between them. Germline V gene sequence: CDR1 GTSNPN, CDR2 SVGIG (reference sequence). Here the CDR3 DNA reads TGTGCCTGGAGTGTACGAGACTTATCGCACACTGAAGCTTTCTTT. Translation: CAWSVRDLSHTEAFF.

The chain uses TRBV27 and TRBJ2-3; D possibly corresponds to TRBD2 (7 bases). With 5 bases removed from V and 0 bases from J, the gap between germline ends came to 15 bases. In germline, CDR1 is MNHEY, CDR2 SMNVEV (reference sequence). There are 16 residues in the CDR3. The CDR3 nucleotides read TGTGCCAGCAGTCAAGGGGGGGGAGGTAGCACAGATACGCAGTATTTT. Translated, it gives CASSQGGGGSTDTQYF.

The chain has TRBV29-1 and TRBJ2-1; 11 bases are a match to TRBD2. The CDR3 totals 12 residues. V was pared by 3 bases and J by 9 bases, with 1 base of the junction left unmatched. Looked up from germline, CDR1 is SQVTM and CDR2 is ANQGSEA. The CDR3 bases are TGCAGCGTTGAGGGACTAGCGGTTGAGCAGTTCTTC. It specifies CSVEGLAVEQFF.